A selection of T cell receptor beta chains follows, all from one sample in a study of response to subunit inactivated influenza vaccine. TCRdb re-derived calls from the RT-PCR reads in MiXCR, one entry per CDR3 protein. The table shows 650,000 to 800,000 distinct CDR3 sequences, with around 14% occurring only once. The material sequenced was PBMCs from blood, taken less than 15 days before vaccination. The receptor set was obtained from a man in his fifties or sixties who received an inactivated influenza vaccine. The CDR3 runs from the conserved cysteine through the conserved F or W. Each record gives: clone size, J gene, V gene, CDR3 protein. Expanded clones get a size class; other rows say once, few or many, or leave the size out.

few	TRBJ2-7	TRBV20-1	CSARGPVTYEQYF
few	TRBJ1-2	TRBV20-1	CSARSSGAANYGYTF
-	TRBJ2-1	TRBV5-1	CASRQGESYNEQFF
few	TRBJ2-7	TRBV6-2/TRBV6-3	CASSYYGQGYEQYF
-	TRBJ1-6	TRBV7-3	CASSLGQRSPLHF
-	TRBJ2-7	TRBV4-1	CASSHRAAYEQYF
-	TRBJ1-1	TRBV28	CASSYQGETEAFF
-	TRBJ2-1	TRBV28	CASSRGLAGGHEQFF
-	TRBJ2-1	TRBV5-6	CASSRGLAGGPSDNEQFF
few	TRBJ1-1	TRBV5-1	CASSTGKVNTEAFF
few	TRBJ2-1	TRBV11-2	CASSFPISGRGSSYNEQFF
many	TRBJ2-5	TRBV12-3/TRBV12-4	CASGLGGGGQETQYF
few	TRBJ1-1	TRBV6-2/TRBV6-3	CASSSQAGTEAFF
few	TRBJ2-1	TRBV20-1	CSASRLAGASDEQFF
few	TRBJ2-7	TRBV7-2	CASSLIVSGTPYEQYF
-	TRBJ2-7	TRBV5-1	CASSPDLVYEQYF
-	TRBJ2-2	TRBV5-1	CASTTPAQVNTGELFF
-	TRBJ2-5	TRBV12-3/TRBV12-4	CASSPGGGARETQYF
-	TRBJ1-1	TRBV7-2	CASSPLGRPPPEAFF
many	TRBJ2-3	TRBV6-2/TRBV6-3	CASSYSGAGGVRDTQYF
few	TRBJ2-2	TRBV5-1	CASSLIPRRAHTGELFF
few	TRBJ2-1	TRBV7-2	CASSLAGHTYNEQFF
-	TRBJ2-5	TRBV5-4	CASSKPGASFQETQYF
few	TRBJ2-2	TRBV20-1	CSARQTSGSSGELFF
few	TRBJ2-7	TRBV28	CASSLLAGETYEQYF
few	TRBJ1-4	TRBV2	CASREGGGNREKLFF
many	TRBJ1-5	TRBV9	CASSVDGAGQPQHF
many	TRBJ2-6	TRBV5-1	CASSLYGREVSGANVLTF
-	TRBJ1-5	TRBV28	CASSLSKYQPQPF
-	TRBJ2-5	TRBV24-1	CATSRDQETQYF
many	TRBJ1-1	TRBV7-9	CASSPQGALLSEAFF
-	TRBJ2-1	TRBV29-1	CSVDTGTDYNEQFF
many	TRBJ2-3	TRBV11-2	CASSLLVSDTQYF
-	TRBJ2-1	TRBV27	CASQAGGPGEQFF
-	TRBJ2-7	TRBV29-1	CSVEFRLQSSYEQYF
-	TRBJ2-3	TRBV6-5	CASSYRIEWGLSTDTQYF
-	TRBJ2-7	TRBV7-2	CASSLGLRAYEQYF
few	TRBJ2-5	TRBV2	CATAGGPSETQYF
few	TRBJ2-5	TRBV20-1	CSAPSLKSSVETQYF
many	TRBJ2-7	TRBV20-1	CSARDLGSPSYEQYF
-	TRBJ1-1	TRBV12-3/TRBV12-4	CASRQGGGTEAYF